Each of the 14 T cell receptor beta chains below was sequenced from the same sample in a study of shared clonotypes between healthy human individuals. Sequencing used immunoSEQ multiplex PCR; TCRdb keeps in-frame clones, though not all of them. Here the sample spans roughly 300,000 clones, about 70% being singletons. The sequenced material came from memory CD4+ T cells sorted from blood. The subset here: CD45RA-negative fraction. These receptors were collected from a man younger than 40 in good health.

This chain connects TRBV11-3 to TRBJ2-1; D unclear. Trimming stripped 4 bases from V and 6 bases from J, with 10 bases between. Germline V gene sequence: CDR1 SGHNT, CDR2 YENEEA. CDR3 size: 13 residues. DNA for the CDR3: TGTGCCAGCAGCTCCCTGGGCCGCAATGAGCAGTTCTTC. It codes for CASSSLGRNEQFF.

V gene TRBV19 combines with J gene TRBJ1-5; D might be TRBD1 (5 bases). Trimming left V 8 bases short and J 0 bases short, with 8 bases between. Germline assignment: CDR1 LNHDA and CDR2 SQIVND (reference sequence). The CDR3 spans 13 residues. In nucleotides, the CDR3 is TGTGCCAGTGGGGGGTATAGCAATCAGCCCCAGCATTTT. Translation: CASGGYSNQPQHF.

This clone came up once. The chain links TRBV6-1 to TRBJ2-2; D unresolved. Trimming took off 4 bases at V and 0 bases at J, with 9 bases between the two ends. The CDR3 loop spans 15 amino acids. The germline V gene has CDR1 MNHNS and CDR2 SASEGT. This chain's CDR3 is CASSVQAPNTGELFF. CDR3 sequence (DNA): TGTGCCAGCAGTGTACAAGCCCCGAACACCGGGGAGCTGTTTTTT.

This clone was counted a few times. The chain uses TRBV10-2 and TRBJ2-7; 9 bases are shared with TRBD1. This CDR3 has 16 residues. Germline-derived CDR1 and CDR2 are WSHSY and SAAADI. V lost 2 bases, J lost 3 bases, and 8 bases stayed unmatched. The CDR3 nucleotides are TGCGCCAGCAGTGAGCCTGGACAGGGGTCGAACTACGAGCAGTACTTC. This translates into CASSEPGQGSNYEQYF.

The table lists this clone with many counts. The genes are TRBV7-9 and TRBJ2-1; no clear D. The CDR3 extends over 15 amino acids. CDR1 is SEHNR and CDR2 is FQNEAQ in the germline V gene (reference sequence). Trimming left V 1 base short and J 8 bases short, with 15 bases between. In nucleotides, the CDR3 is TGTGCCAGCAGCTTAGTCAGGCACGAAAAAGATGAGCAGTTCTTC. Encoded protein: CASSLVRHEKDEQFF.

This chain uses TRBV5-1 with TRBJ1-4; 9 bases are a match to TRBD1. Germline CDR1 is SGHRS and CDR2 is YFSETQ. CDR3 length equals 16 residues. V lost 4 bases, J lost 4 bases, and 8 bases stayed unmatched. CDR3 protein: CASSLKGTGSNEKLFF. The CDR3, as DNA: TGCGCCAGCAGCCTGAAGGGGACAGGGAGTAATGAAAAACTGTTTTTT.

The chain joins TRBV2 to TRBJ1-4; TRBD1 is a possible D gene (5 bases). This CDR3 has 16 amino acids. V was pared by 0 bases and J by 5 bases, with 13 bases between. Germline assignment: CDR1 SNHLY and CDR2 FYNNEI. In nucleotides, the CDR3 is TGTGCCAGCAGTGAAGCGCTTCGGGGACCGAATGAAAAACTGTTTTTT. Its protein product is CASSEALRGPNEKLFF.

The genes are TRBV19 and TRBJ2-5, with 7 bases fitting TRBD2. The CDR3 is 15 amino acids. Germline values: CDR1 LNHDA, CDR2 SQIVND (reference sequence). V shed 5 bases, J shed 1 base, and the junction held 7 bases outside the gene matches. The CDR3 region has the DNA TGTGCCAGTAGTGTCGCTAGCGGATTCCAAGAGACCCAGTACTTC. This translates into CASSVASGFQETQYF.

V is TRBV29-1 and J is TRBJ2-3, with 12 positions matching TRBD2. The trim removed 7 bases at V and 0 bases at J, leaving 2 bases unmatched. CDR3 length equals 14 residues. The germline CDR1 and CDR2 sequences are SQVTM and ANQGSEA. The CDR3 nucleotides read TGCAGCGCCGGACTAGCGGGGAGCACAGATACGCAGTATTTT. This sequence encodes CSAGLAGSTDTQYF.

The chain couples TRBV5-1 to TRBJ1-3, with 8 bases that match TRBD1. J gave up 0 bases and V 4 bases, and 9 bases lay outside the gene matches. This CDR3 is built from 17 residues. Germline CDR1 is SGHRS and CDR2 is YFSETQ. The CDR3 loop reads CASSAQPGGSSGNTIYF. CDR3 coding DNA: TGCGCCAGCAGCGCCCAACCAGGGGGCTCCTCTGGAAACACCATATATTTT.

V usage is TRBV7-2 and J usage is TRBJ2-7, with TRBD2 matching 7 bases. V shed 5 bases, J shed 0 bases, and the junction held 7 bases outside the gene matches. The germline CDR1 and CDR2 sequences are SGHTA and FQGNSA. CDR3 length: 15 amino acids. CDR3 residues: CASSPTSANSYEQYF. DNA for the CDR3: TGTGCCAGCAGCCCCACTAGCGCCAACTCCTACGAGCAGTACTTC. Variable domain in full (rest from reference TRBV7-2 and TRBJ2-7): GAGVSQSPSNKVTEKGKDVELRCDPISGHTALYWYRQSLGQGLEFLIYFQGNSAPDKSGLPSDRFSAERTGGSVSTLTIQRTQQEDSAVYLCASSPTSANSYEQYFGPGTRLTVT.

The J gene is TRBJ1-3, the V gene TRBV30; D is uncertain. There are 14 residues in the CDR3. Germline-derived CDR1 and CDR2 are GTSNPN and SVGIG (reference sequence). V lost 5 bases and J lost 0, with 11 bases in between. The CDR3 DNA follows: TGTGCCTGGTTGGACTCTTACTCTGGAAACACCATATATTTT. Its protein is CAWLDSYSGNTIYF.

This sequence joins TRBV6-1 and TRBJ2-3, with TRBD1 matching over 10 bases. This CDR3 has 14 residues. Germline V gives CDR1 MNHNS, CDR2 SASEGT. The trim removed 11 bases at V and 5 bases at J, leaving 10 bases unmatched. Here the CDR3 reads CALRQGAQRDTQYF. The CDR3 DNA follows: TGTGCCTTACGACAGGGGGCGCAGAGAGATACGCAGTATTTT.

This chain links TRBV18 with TRBJ1-6; a possible D gene is TRBD1 (5 bases). Trimming shortened V by 6 bases and J by 6 bases, and 12 bases separated the two germline ends. There are 14 residues in the CDR3. Germline V gene sequence: CDR1 KGHSH, CDR2 LQKENI. The CDR3 bases are TGTGCCAGCTCTCCGACAGCCGTTAATTCACCCCTCCACTTT. This translates into CASSPTAVNSPLHF.